Listed here is a single T cell receptor (beta chain). What it recognizes is unknown. This sample is part of a study of metastatic and nonmetastatic thyroid tumors. Study information: The comparison covered peripheral blood and tumor or nodule tissue in malignant and benign thyroid patients. Broader study findings: According to reports, the diversity of TCR beta was significantly higher in malignant thyroid tumors than in benign nodules, and this held in both blood and tumor samples.

CDR1 is KGHDR, CDR2 SFDVKD, per germline. After removal of 7 bases from V and 7 bases from J, the junction contained 23 bases not matched to a gene. The CDR3 runs 19 residues. Original handling: It was from CDR3 differences across clinicopathological groups that a distant-metastasis classifier for papillary thyroid cancer was built. TCRdb redid the clone calls on the PCR reads using MiXCR. The V and J calls shown here were made by TCRdb, not taken from the authors' results. This table holds around 15,000 clones, approximately 20% found once. Ahead of thyroid surgery, no patient had received treatment of any kind.

Sequencing was done on a sample of blood. This receptor was taken from a female donor with papillary thyroid cancer or a benign thyroid nodule (not recorded which). Some clones in this sample may be carry-over from other donors' samples. V usage is TRBV24-1 and J usage is TRBJ2-1, with 8 bases identical to TRBD2. In nucleotides, the CDR3 is TGTGCCACCAGCTTTACCCCCCCCCCCCGGGAGGGCCTTAGGAATGAGCAGTTCTTC. Its protein is CATSFTPPPREGLRNEQFF.